What follows describes a single T cell receptor (beta chain). The antigen is undetermined. This entry belongs to a study of T-cell memory formation after mild COVID-19. The V and J ends lost 4 bases and 4 bases respectively, with 8 bases between them. CDR3 length equals 13 residues. Looked up from germline, CDR1 is MGHDK and CDR2 is SYGVNS. Constant-segment primers were used for 5'RACE, and the resulting TCR alpha and TCR beta cDNA libraries carried sample barcodes and UMIs. TCRdb reprocessed the 5' RACE reads via MiXCR and lists one record per CDR3 protein. The table records about 100,000 distinct CDR3 sequences, roughly 14% of them present only once. Findings of the study overall: Clones shrinking from day 15 to 85 showed even CD4/CD8 mixes; later expanders tilted CD4+. CD8+ contracting clones occupied EMRA, while CD4+ ones occupied mainly CM and EM. Cross-reactive memory appears to have joined, as suggested by some responding clones showing up in pre-infection memory.

The TCR comes from a man aged 18 to 30 who had mild COVID-19 (a few samples of this study predate the infection). Cell type and time point are not known. The chain links TRBV25-1 to TRBJ2-1; TRBD1 is a possible D gene (6 bases). The sample comprised PBMCs or a T cell subset sorted from them (not recorded which). CDR3 amino acids: CASSAQGYNEQFF. The CDR3 DNA reads as TGTGCCAGCAGTGCTCAGGGGTACAATGAGCAGTTCTTC.